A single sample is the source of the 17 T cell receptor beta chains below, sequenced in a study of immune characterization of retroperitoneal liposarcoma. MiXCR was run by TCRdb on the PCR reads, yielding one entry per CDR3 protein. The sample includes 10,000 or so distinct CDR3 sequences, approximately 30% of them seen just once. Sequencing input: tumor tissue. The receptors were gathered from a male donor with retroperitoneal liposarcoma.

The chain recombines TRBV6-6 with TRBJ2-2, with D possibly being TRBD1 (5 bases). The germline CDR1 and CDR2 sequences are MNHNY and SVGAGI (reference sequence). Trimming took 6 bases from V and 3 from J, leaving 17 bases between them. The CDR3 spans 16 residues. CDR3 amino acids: CASSPAAGSDTGELFF. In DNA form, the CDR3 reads TGTGCCAGCAGCCCCGCGGCAGGGTCGGACACCGGGGAGCTGTTTTTT.

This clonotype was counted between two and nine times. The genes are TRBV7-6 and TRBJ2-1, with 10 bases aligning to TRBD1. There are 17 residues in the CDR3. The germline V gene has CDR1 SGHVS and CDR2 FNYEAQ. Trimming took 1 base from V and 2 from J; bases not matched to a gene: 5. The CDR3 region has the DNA TGTGCCAGCAGCTTAGACGGCGGGACAGGGGCCTACAATGAGCAGTTCTTC. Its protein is CASSLDGGTGAYNEQFF.

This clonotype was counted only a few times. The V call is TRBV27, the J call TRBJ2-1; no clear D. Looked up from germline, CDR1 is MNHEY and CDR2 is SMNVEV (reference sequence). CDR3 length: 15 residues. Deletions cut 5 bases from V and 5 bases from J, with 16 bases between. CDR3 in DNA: TGTGCCAGCAGTACCCCATGGGGTGCGGACAATGAGCAGTTCTTC. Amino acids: CASSTPWGADNEQFF.

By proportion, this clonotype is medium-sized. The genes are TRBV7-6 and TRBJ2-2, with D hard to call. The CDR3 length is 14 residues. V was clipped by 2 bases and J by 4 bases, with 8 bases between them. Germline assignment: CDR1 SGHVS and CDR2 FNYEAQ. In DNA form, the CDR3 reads TGTGCCAGCAGCTTACTGGGCTTCACCGGGGAGCTGTTTTTT. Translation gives CASSLLGFTGELFF.

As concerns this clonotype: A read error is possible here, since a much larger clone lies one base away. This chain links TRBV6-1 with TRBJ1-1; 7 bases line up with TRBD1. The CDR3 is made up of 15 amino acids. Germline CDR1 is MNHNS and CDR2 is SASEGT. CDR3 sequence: CASSNRGSANTQAFF. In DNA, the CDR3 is TGTGCCAGCAGCAACAGGGGTTCGGCGAACACTCAAGCTTTCTTT.

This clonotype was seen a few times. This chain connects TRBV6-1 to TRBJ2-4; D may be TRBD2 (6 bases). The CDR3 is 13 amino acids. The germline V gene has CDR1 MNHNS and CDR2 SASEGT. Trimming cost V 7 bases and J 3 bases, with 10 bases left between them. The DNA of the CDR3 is TGTGCCAGCACGGAGGGCTTCAAAAACATTCAGTACTTC. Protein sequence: CASTEGFKNIQYF.

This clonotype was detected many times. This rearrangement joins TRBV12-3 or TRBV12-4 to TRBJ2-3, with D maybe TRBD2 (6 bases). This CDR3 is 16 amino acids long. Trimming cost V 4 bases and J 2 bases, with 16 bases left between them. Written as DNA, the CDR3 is TGTGCCAGCAGTTCCCCGTGGGGCGGGGACACAGATACGCAGTATTTT. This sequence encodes CASSSPWGGDTDTQYF.

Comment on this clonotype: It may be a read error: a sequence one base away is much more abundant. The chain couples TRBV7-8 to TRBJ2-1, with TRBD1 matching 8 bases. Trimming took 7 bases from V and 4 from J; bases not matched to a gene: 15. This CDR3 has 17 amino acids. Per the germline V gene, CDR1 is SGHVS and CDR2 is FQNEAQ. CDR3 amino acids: CASIPSGQGPGYNEQFF. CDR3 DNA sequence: TGTGCCAGCATCCCCAGTGGACAGGGACCGGGTTACAATGAGCAGTTCTTC.

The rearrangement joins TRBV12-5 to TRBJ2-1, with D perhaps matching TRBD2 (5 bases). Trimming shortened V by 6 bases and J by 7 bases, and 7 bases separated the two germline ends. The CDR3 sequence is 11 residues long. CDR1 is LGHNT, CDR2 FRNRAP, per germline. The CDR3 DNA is TGTGCTAGTGGGGACTTGAATGAGCAGTTCTTC. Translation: CASGDLNEQFF.

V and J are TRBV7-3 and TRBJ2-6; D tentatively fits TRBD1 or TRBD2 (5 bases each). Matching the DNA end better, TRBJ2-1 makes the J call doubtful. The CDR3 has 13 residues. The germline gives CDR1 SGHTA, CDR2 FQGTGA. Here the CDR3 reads CASSLLPGDEQFF. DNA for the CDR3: TGTGCCAGCAGCTTACTTCCCGGGGACGAGCAGTTCTTC.

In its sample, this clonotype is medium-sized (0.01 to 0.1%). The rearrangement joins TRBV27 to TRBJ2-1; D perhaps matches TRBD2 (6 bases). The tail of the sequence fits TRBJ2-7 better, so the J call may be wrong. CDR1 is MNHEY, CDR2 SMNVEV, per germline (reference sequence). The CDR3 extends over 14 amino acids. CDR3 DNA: TGTGCCAGCAGTGTACGGGGGAAGGAGTACGAGCAGTACTTC. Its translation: CASSVRGKEYEQYF.

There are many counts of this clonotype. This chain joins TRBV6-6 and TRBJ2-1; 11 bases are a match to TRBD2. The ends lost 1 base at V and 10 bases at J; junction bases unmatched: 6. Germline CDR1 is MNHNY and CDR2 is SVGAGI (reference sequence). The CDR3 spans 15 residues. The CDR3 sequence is CASSYLGLADYEQFF. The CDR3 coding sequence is TGTGCCAGCAGTTACTTGGGACTAGCGGATTACGAGCAGTTCTTC.

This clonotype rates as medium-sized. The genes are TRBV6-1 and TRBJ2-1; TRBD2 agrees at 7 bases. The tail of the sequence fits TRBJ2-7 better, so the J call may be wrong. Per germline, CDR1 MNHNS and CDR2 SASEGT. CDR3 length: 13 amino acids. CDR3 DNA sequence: TGTGCCAGCAGACTAGCGACCTACTACGAGCAGTACTTC. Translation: CASRLATYYEQYF.

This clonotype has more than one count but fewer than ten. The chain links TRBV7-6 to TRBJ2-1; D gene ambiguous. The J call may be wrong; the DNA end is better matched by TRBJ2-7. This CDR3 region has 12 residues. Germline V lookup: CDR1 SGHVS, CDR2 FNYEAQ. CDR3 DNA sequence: TGTGCCAGCAGTTCCGCTTACAATGAGCAGTACTTC. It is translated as CASSSAYNEQYF.

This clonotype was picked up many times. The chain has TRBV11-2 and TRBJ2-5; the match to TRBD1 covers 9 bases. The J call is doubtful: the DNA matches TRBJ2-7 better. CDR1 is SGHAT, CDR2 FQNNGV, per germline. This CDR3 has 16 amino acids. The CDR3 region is CASSPGTGLPPYEQYF. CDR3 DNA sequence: TGTGCCAGCAGCCCCGGGACAGGGCTACCACCCTACGAGCAGTACTTC.

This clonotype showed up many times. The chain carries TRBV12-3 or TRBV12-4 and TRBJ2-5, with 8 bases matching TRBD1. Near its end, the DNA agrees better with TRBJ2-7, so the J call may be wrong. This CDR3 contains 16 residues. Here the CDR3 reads CASSPTSYQGASEQYF. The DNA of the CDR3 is TGTGCCAGCAGTCCCACCTCTTATCAGGGGGCCAGCGAGCAGTACTTC.

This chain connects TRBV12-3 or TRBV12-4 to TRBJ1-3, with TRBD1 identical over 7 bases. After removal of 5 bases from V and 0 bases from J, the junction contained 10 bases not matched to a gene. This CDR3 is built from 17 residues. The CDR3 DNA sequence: TGTGCCAGCAGTCTCGTACAGGGGCAAACCTCTGGAAACACCATATATTTT. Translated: CASSLVQGQTSGNTIYF.